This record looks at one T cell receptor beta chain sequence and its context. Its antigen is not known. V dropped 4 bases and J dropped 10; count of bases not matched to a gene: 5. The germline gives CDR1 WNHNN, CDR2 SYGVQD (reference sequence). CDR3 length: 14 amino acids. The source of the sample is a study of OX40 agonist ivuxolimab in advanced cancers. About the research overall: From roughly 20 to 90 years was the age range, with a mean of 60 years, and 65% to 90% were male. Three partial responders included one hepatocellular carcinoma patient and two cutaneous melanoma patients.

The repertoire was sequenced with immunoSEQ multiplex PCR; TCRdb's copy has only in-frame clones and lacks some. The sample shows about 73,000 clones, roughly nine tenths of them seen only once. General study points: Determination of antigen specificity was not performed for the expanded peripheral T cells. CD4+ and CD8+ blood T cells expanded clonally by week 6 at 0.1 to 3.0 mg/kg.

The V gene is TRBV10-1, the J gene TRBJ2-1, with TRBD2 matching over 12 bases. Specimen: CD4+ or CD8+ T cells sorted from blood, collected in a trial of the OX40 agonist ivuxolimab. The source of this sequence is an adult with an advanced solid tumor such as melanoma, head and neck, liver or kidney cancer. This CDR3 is CASSGTSGVREQFF. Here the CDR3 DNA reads TGCGCCAGCAGTGGGACTAGCGGGGTCAGGGAGCAGTTCTTC.